This is a list of T cell receptor beta chains from one sample in a study of cytomegalovirus exposure and HLA in healthy donors. Using immunoSEQ multiplex PCR, the repertoire was profiled, and TCRdb retains in-frame clones only, with some absent. This sample has about 200,000 clones, with around 87% found just once. The sequenced sample was PBMCs. The receptors come from a boy aged 2 to 9 in good health and CMV-seronegative. The CDR3 runs from the conserved cysteine through the conserved F or W.

TRBV21-1	16	CASSKGMLTGGGGYTF
TRBV30	12	CAWSRGTGEQYF
TRBV19	14	CASSTGLAVNEQFF
TRBV18	16	CASSPTRGQGYNEQFF
TRBV6-5	13	CASSEQGNQPQHF
TRBV28	16	CASSLLGTGGTYEQYF
TRBV19	14	CASSIRGRSYEQYF
TRBV28	16	CASRRDFYLRRYEQYF
TRBV10-3	20	CAIRSEIREGPGGRTDTQYF
TRBV7-3	15	CASGGIGSGANVLTF
TRBV30	14	CAWSGLAGGTEQFF
TRBV20-1	9	CSAGGTQYF
TRBV18	15	CASSLKQGRYNEQFF
TRBV5-1	14	CASSFQSNTGELFF
TRBV6-4	13	CASRGQPYTEAFF
TRBV6-5	12	CASSLDRGTQYF
TRBV6-1	15	CASSREGPQYNEQFF
TRBV18	15	CASSRDVGGGNEQFF
TRBV19	15	CASSILAGVTDTQYF
TRBV30	17	CAWSRFKTAGSRPKQYF
TRBV7-9	15	CASSLRTGVDSPLHF
TRBV30	14	CAWNQGQGSEKLFF
TRBV6-6	13	CASREGQLYEQYF
TRBV9	15	CASSVGGGNTGELFF
TRBV27	15	CASSSDRGLHNEQFF
TRBV6-1	12	CAILQNTGELFF
TRBV11-3	12	CASSPGGTGLFF
TRBV7-6	13	CASSLARQSHAFF
TRBV6-4	18	CASSDSLSGTHPNQPQHF
TRBV5-1	15	CASSPNRLAADTQYF
TRBV28	17	CASSCRDTETNDYGYTF
TRBV18	14	CASSLQGFSTEAFF
TRBV5-6	12	CASSPNTDTQYF
TRBV19	13	CASMRQGTEKLFF
TRBV12-5	15	CASGSDRGTTGELFF
TRBV9	12	CASSRIGETQYF
TRBV4-1	14	CASSQVTGVGGYTF
TRBV19	16	CASRLQGDVGKNIQYF
TRBV9	16	CASSPRDKRNTGELFF
TRBV6-5	15	CASSLGSGRGYEQYF
TRBV27	14	CASRQPGLAYEQYF
TRBV11-2	16	CASSLVETGIHGELFF
TRBV5-1	13	CASSWQITDTQYF
TRBV20-1	11	CSTIGALQQFF
TRBV10-3	15	CAISESRGLANEQFF
TRBV10-1	13	CASSVGAPYEQYF
TRBV27	15	CARGRGADSPDTQYF
TRBV5-1	15	CASSLEPPMNTEAFF
TRBV5-1	13	CASSDGMYYEQYF
TRBV7-2	15	CASSLGWTFTDTQYF
TRBV14	10	CASSQYEQYF
TRBV5-6	13	CASSLTGITEAFF
TRBV7-6	17	CASSLAPDRGGNYGYTF
TRBV18	12	CASSRDRAIGYF
TRBV5-4	16	CASSPPGTSGIHEQFF
TRBV28	13	CASTGDVGGTQYF
TRBV21-1	15	CASSKVENKNSPLHF
TRBV6-5	15	CASSVSGGIADTQYF
TRBV27	15	CASSQRQVSYNEQFF